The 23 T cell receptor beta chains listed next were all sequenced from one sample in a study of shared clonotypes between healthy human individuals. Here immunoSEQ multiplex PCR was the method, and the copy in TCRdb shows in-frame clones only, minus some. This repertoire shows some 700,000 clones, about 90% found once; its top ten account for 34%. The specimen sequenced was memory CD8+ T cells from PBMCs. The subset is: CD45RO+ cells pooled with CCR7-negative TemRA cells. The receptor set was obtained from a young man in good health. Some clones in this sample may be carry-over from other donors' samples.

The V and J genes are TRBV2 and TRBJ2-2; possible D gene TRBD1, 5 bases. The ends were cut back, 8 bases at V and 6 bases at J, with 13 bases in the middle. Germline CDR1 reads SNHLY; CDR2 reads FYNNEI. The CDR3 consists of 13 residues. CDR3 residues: CASRQSPPGELFF. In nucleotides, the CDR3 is TGTGCCAGCCGACAGAGCCCCCCCGGGGAGCTGTTTTTT.

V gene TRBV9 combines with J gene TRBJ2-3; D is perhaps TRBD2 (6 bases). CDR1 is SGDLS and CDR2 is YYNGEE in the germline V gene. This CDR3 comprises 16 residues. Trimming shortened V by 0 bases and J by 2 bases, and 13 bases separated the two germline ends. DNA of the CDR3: TGTGCCAGCAGCGTAGAACCGGGAGTCCCCACAGATACGCAGTATTTT. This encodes CASSVEPGVPTDTQYF. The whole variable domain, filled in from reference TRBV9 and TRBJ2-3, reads DSGVTQTPKHLITATGQRVTLRCSPRSGDLSVYWYQQSLDQGLQFLIQYYNGEERAKGNILERFSAQQFPDLHSELNLSSLELGDSALYFCASSVEPGVPTDTQYFGPGTRLTVL.

The CDR3, as DNA: TGTGCCAGCAGTTACTCGGTTGGGACTATCGAGACCCAGTACTTC. The encoded protein is CASSYSVGTIETQYF. The V and J genes are TRBV6-5 and TRBJ2-5; TRBD2 matches at 7 bases. Trimming cost V 0 bases and J 5 bases; bases outside gene matches: 6. Germline values: CDR1 MNHEY, CDR2 SVGAGI. This CDR3 is built from 15 residues.

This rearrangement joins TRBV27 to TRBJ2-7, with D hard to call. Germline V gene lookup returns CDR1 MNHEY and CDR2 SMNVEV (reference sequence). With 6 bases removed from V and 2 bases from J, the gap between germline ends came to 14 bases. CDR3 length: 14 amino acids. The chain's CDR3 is CASSHLAGPYEQYF. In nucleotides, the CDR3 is TGTGCCAGCAGCCACCTGGCAGGTCCCTACGAGCAGTACTTC.

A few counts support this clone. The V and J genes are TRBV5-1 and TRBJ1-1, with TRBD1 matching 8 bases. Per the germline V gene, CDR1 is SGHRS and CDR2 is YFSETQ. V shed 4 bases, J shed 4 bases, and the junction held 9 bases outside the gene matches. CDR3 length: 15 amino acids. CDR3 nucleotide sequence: TGCGCCAGCAGCATCCCGACAGGGGAGATCACTGAAGCTTTCTTT. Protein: CASSIPTGEITEAFF.

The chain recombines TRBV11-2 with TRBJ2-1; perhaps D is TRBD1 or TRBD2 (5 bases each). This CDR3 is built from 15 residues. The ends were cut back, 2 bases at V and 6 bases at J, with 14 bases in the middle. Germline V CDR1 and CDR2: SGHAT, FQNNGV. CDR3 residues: CASSLIRVAGNEQFF. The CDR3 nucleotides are TGTGCCAGCAGCTTAATCAGGGTCGCGGGCAATGAGCAGTTCTTC.

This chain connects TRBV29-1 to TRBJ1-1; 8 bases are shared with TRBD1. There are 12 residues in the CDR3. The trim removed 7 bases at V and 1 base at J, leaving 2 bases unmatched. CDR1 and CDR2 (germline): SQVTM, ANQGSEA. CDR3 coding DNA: TGCAGCGGAACAGGGGGGAACACTGAAGCTTTCTTT. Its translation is CSGTGGNTEAFF.

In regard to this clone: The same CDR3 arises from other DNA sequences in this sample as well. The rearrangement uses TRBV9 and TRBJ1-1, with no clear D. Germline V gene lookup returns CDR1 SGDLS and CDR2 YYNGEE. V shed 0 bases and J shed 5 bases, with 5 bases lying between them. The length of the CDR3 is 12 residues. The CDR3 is CASSVGGTEAFF. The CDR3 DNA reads TGTGCCAGCAGCGTAGGAGGGACTGAAGCTTTCTTT. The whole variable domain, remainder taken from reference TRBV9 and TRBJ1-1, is DSGVTQTPKHLITATGQRVTLRCSPRSGDLSVYWYQQSLDQGLQFLIQYYNGEERAKGNILERFSAQQFPDLHSELNLSSLELGDSALYFCASSVGGTEAFFGQGTRLTVV.

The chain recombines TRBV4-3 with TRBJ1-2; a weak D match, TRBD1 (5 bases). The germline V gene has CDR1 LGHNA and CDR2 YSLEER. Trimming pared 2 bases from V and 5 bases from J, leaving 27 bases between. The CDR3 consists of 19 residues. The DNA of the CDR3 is TGCGCCAGCAGCCAAACCCTAGGGAATCCAGGGCCACCTCGGTATGGCTACACCTTC. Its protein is CASSQTLGNPGPPRYGYTF.

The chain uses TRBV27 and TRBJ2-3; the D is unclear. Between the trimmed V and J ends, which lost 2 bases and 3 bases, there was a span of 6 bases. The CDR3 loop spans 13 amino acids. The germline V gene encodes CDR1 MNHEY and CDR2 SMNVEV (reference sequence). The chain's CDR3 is CASSLVPTDTQYF. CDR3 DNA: TGTGCCAGCAGTTTAGTTCCTACAGATACGCAGTATTTT.

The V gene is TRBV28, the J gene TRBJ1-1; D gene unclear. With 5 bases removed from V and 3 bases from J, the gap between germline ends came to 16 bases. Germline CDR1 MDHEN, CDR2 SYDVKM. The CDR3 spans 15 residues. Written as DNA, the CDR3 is TGTGCCAGCAGTCCCCCGGGCAGGCGGGACACTGAAGCTTTCTTT. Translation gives CASSPPGRRDTEAFF.

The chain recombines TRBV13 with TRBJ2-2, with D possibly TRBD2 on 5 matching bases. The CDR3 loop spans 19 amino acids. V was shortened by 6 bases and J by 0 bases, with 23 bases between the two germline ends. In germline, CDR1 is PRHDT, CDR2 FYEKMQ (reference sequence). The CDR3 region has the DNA TGTGCCAGCAGTAAACTTACATCGGTGCGGGTAGCGAACACCGGGGAGCTGTTTTTT. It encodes CASSKLTSVRVANTGELFF.

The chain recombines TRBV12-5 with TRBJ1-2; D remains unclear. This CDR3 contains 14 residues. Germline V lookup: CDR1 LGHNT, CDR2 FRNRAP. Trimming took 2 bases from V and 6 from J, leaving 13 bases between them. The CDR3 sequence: CASGLTDVPDGYTF. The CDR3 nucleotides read TGTGCTAGTGGTTTGACAGACGTTCCTGATGGCTACACCTTC.

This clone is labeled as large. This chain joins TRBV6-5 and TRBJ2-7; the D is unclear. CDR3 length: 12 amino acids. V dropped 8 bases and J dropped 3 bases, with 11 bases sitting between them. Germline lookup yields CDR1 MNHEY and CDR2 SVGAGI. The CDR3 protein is CASSEGDYEQYF. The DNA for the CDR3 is TGTGCCAGCTCAGAAGGCGACTACGAGCAGTACTTC.

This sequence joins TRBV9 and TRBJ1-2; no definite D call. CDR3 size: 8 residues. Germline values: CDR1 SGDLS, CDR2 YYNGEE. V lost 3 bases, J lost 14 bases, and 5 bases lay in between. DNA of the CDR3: TGTGCCAGCAGCGATGGTACCTTC. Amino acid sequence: CASSDGTF.

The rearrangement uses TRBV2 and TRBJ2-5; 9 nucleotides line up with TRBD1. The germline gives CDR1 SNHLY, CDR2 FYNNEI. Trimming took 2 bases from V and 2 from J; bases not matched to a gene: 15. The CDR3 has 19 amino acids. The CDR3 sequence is CASSEPRDRVRMGQETQYF. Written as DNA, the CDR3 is TGTGCCAGCAGTGAACCCCGGGACAGGGTCAGAATGGGGCAAGAGACCCAGTACTTC.

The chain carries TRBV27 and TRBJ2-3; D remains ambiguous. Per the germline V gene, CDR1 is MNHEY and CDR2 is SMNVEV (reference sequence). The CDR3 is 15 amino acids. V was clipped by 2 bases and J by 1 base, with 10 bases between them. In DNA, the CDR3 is TGTGCCAGCAGTTTACCCTCAAGGGGCACAGATACGCAGTATTTT. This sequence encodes CASSLPSRGTDTQYF.

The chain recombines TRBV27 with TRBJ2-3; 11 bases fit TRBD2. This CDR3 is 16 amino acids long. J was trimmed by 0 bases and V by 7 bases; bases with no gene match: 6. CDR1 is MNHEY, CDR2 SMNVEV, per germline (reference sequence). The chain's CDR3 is CASKLGLAASTDTQYF. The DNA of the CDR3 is TGTGCCAGCAAACTGGGACTAGCGGCTAGCACAGATACGCAGTATTTT.

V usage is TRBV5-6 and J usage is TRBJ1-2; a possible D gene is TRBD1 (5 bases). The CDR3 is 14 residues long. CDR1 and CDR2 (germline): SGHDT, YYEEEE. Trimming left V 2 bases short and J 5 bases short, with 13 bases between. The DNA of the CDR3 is TGTGCCAGCAGCTTTCCGGACACGCCTTATGGCTACACCTTC. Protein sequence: CASSFPDTPYGYTF.

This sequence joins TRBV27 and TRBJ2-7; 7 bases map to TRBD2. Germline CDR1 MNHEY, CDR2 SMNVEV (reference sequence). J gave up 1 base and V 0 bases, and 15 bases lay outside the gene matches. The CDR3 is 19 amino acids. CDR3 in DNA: TGTGCCAGCAGTTTATCTTCCGGGAGACTAGCCCTACGATCCTACGAGCAGTACTTC. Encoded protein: CASSLSSGRLALRSYEQYF.

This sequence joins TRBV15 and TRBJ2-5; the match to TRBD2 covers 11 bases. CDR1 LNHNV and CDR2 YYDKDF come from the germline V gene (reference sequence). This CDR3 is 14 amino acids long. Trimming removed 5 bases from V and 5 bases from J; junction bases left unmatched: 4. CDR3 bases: TGTGCCACCAGCCGTAGCGGGAGGGGTGAGACCCAGTACTTC. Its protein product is CATSRSGRGETQYF.

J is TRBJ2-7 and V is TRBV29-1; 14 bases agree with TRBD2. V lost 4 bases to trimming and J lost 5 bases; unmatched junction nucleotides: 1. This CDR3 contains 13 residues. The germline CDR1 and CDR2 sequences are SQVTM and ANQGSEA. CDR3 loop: CSVVGLAGDEQYF. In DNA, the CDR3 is TGCAGCGTTGTGGGACTAGCGGGAGACGAGCAGTACTTC.

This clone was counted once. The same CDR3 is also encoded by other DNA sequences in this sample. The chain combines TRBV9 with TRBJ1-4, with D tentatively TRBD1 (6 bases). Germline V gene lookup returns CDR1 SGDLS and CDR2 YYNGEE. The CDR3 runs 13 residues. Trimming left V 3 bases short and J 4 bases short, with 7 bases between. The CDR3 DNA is TGTGCCAGCAGCGAGGGGGGTAATGAAAAACTGTTTTTT. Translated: CASSEGGNEKLFF.